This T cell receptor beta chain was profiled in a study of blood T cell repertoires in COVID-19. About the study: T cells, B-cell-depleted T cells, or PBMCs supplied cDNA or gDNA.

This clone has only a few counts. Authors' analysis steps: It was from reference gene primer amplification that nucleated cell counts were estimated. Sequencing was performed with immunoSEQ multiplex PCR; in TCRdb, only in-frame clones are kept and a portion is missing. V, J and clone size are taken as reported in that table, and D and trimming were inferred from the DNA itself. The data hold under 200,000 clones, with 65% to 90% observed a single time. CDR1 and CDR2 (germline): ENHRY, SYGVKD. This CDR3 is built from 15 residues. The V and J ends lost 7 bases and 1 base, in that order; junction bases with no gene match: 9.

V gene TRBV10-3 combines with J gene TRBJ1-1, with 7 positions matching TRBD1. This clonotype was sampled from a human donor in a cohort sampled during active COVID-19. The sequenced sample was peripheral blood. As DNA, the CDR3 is TGTGCCATCAAAATCCAGGGGGATGGGAACACTGAAGCTTTCTTT. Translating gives CAIKIQGDGNTEAFF.